This T cell receptor beta chain is from a study of blood T cell repertoires in COVID-19. About the research overall: Specimens from acute and convalescent COVID-19 originated in the United States, Italy and Spain. Sample material is recorded as cDNA or gDNA derived from T cells, B-cell-depleted T cells, or PBMCs.

Original analysis: Estimates of nucleated cell counts were drawn from the amplification of reference gene primers. The table came from immunoSEQ multiplex PCR; TCRdb's copy has only in-frame clones and leaves some out. V and J calls and clone size follow that table, whereas D and trimming were derived from the DNA. Here the sample spans 250,000 or so clones, roughly 80% being singletons. In this sample, this clone turned up a few times. The CDR3 is made up of 16 amino acids. V lost 5 bases to trimming and J lost 3 bases; unmatched junction nucleotides: 6. From germline, CDR1 is SGHVS and CDR2 FNYEAQ. The chain is built from TRBV7-6 and TRBJ2-2; TRBD1 aligns across 10 bases. This TCR was sampled from a woman aged 55 to 70 with active or convalescent COVID-19. The specimen sequenced was peripheral blood. CDR3 in DNA: TGTGCCAGCAGCGAACGACAGGGGGCGGACACCGGGGAGCTGTTTTTT. It is translated as CASSERQGADTGELFF. Drawing the rest from reference TRBV7-6 and TRBJ2-2, the complete variable domain is GAGVSQSPRYKVTKRGQDVALRCDPISGHVSLYWYRQALGQGPEFLTYFNYEAQQDKSGLPNDRFSAERPEGSISTLTIQRTEQRDSAMYRCASSERQGADTGELFFGEGSRLTVL.